The 17 T cell receptor beta chains listed next were all sequenced from one sample in a study of cytomegalovirus exposure and HLA in healthy donors. The PCR made use of 60 Vbeta and 13 Jbeta primers. Libraries were prepared by immunoSEQ multiplex PCR; TCRdb keeps only in-frame clonotypes and omits some of them. The sample holds about 140,000 clones; more than 60% are singletons and the top ten take 6.5%. Sequencing was carried out using PBMCs. These receptors all come from a woman aged 60-70 years in good health and CMV-seronegative.

This chain joins TRBV18 and TRBJ2-2, with no clear D. This CDR3 spans 16 amino acids. Germline V CDR1 and CDR2: KGHSH, LQKENI. Deletions cut 3 bases from V and 2 bases from J, with 13 bases between. CDR3 coding DNA: TGTGCCAGCTCACCCCTCCCGGGTTTCAACACCGGGGAGCTGTTTTTT. Amino acids: CASSPLPGFNTGELFF.

The rearrangement links TRBV28 to TRBJ1-4, with 7 nucleotides matching TRBD1. CDR1 and CDR2 from the germline V gene are MDHEN and SYDVKM. The V segment lost 4 bases and the J segment 5 bases; nucleotides outside the gene matches: 7. The length of the CDR3 is 15 residues. CDR3 amino acids: CASSSIRGINEKLFF. Written as DNA, the CDR3 is TGTGCCAGCAGTTCGATCAGGGGGATAAATGAAAAACTGTTTTTT.

The genes are TRBV7-2 and TRBJ2-7, with D unresolved. The germline CDR1 and CDR2 sequences are SGHTA and FQGNSA. The germline V and J ends were trimmed by 1 base and 9 bases, with 7 bases remaining between them. The CDR3 is 11 residues long. CDR3 protein: CASSLGNWQYF. The DNA for the CDR3 is TGTGCCAGCAGCTTAGGTAATTGGCAGTACTTC.

The chain carries TRBV7-3 and TRBJ2-3; 9 bases fit TRBD2. Germline V gene lookup returns CDR1 SGHTA and CDR2 FQGTGA. This CDR3 has 17 residues. The V segment lost 3 bases and the J segment 2 bases; nucleotides outside the gene matches: 9. This CDR3 is CASSFTTSGLYTDTQYF. The CDR3 DNA reads as TGTGCCAGCAGCTTTACGACTAGCGGTTTATACACAGATACGCAGTATTTT.

On this clone: The germline gene is not matched at one end of the junction; a read error may be the cause. V usage is TRBV7-9 and J usage is TRBJ2-5, with 7 positions matching TRBD2. Germline V lookup: CDR1 SEHNR, CDR2 FQNEAQ (reference sequence). This CDR3 region has 14 residues. In DNA, the CDR3 is TGTTCCAGCAGCCATCTAGCGGACCAAGAGACCCAGTACTTC. It specifies CSSSHLADQETQYF. Filled out from reference TRBV7-9 and TRBJ2-5, the complete variable domain reads DTGVSQNPRHKITKRGQNVTFRCDPISEHNRLYWYRQTLGQGPEFLTYFQNEAQLEKSRLLSDRFSAERPKGSFSTLEIQRTEQGDSAMYLCSSSHLADQETQYFGPGTRLLVL.

The V gene is TRBV5-4, the J gene TRBJ1-1, with D perhaps TRBD1 (6 bases). Trimming left V 4 bases short and J 2 bases short, with 15 bases between. Germline V gives CDR1 SGHNT, CDR2 YYREEE (reference sequence). CDR3 length: 15 amino acids. The chain's CDR3 is CASSPKTGINTEAFF. The DNA for the CDR3 is TGTGCCAGCAGCCCAAAAACAGGGATCAACACTGAAGCTTTCTTT.

The rearrangement uses TRBV7-2 and TRBJ1-2, with D perhaps TRBD1 (6 bases). This CDR3 has 15 amino acids. V dropped 5 bases and J dropped 4 bases, with 17 bases sitting between them. Germline CDR1 reads SGHTA; CDR2 reads FQGNSA. CDR3 sequence reads: CASSPPGHRGYGYTF. As DNA, the CDR3 is TGTGCCAGCAGCCCCCCGGGACACCGGGGCTATGGCTACACCTTC.

The chain employs TRBV29-1 and TRBJ2-5; D is undetermined. Germline loops: CDR1 SQVTM, CDR2 ANQGSEA. The CDR3 extends over 12 amino acids. Trimming removed 6 bases from V and 5 bases from J, with 13 bases in between. The CDR3 loop is CSVLLGGETQYF. The CDR3 DNA is TGCAGCGTACTTCTAGGTGGCGAGACCCAGTACTTC. The entire variable domain, with the rest obtained from reference TRBV29-1 and TRBJ2-5, is as follows: SAVISQKPSRDICQRGTSLTIQCQVDSQVTMMFWYRQQPGQSLTLIATANQGSEATYESGFVIDKFPISRPNLTFSTLTVSNMSPEDSSIYLCSVLLGGETQYFGPGTRLLVL.

The V and J genes are TRBV5-4 and TRBJ1-2; D is possibly TRBD1 (6 bases). V gave up 0 bases and J gave up 4 bases, with 10 bases separating them. The CDR3 covers 14 residues. CDR1 is SGHNT and CDR2 is YYREEE in the germline V gene (reference sequence). The DNA of the CDR3 is TGTGCCAGCAGCTTGGCCGCAGGGGCCTATGGCTACACCTTC. This translates into CASSLAAGAYGYTF. The complete variable domain, with remaining parts taken from reference TRBV5-4 and TRBJ1-2, reads ETGVTQSPTHLIKTRGQQVTLRCSSQSGHNTVSWYQQALGQGPQFIFQYYREEENGRGNFPPRFSGLQFPNYSSELNVNALELDDSALYLCASSLAAGAYGYTFGSGTRLTVV.

This rearrangement joins TRBV7-8 to TRBJ1-1, with 7 bases identical to TRBD1. The CDR3 has 14 amino acids. The germline CDR1 and CDR2 sequences are SGHVS and FQNEAQ. After removal of 4 bases from V and 5 bases from J, the junction contained 7 bases not matched to a gene. The CDR3 sequence is CASSSRGAGTEAFF. CDR3 nucleotides: TGTGCCAGCAGCTCCAGGGGGGCGGGTACTGAAGCTTTCTTT.

Comments on this clone: Sequence at one end of the junction differs from germline and may be a read error. This rearrangement joins TRBV7-7 to TRBJ2-7; D not certain. CDR1 is SSHAT and CDR2 is FNYEAQ in the germline V gene (reference sequence). This CDR3 has 14 residues. CDR3 DNA: TGTGCTAGCAGCTTAAGCCTGAACTCCTACGAGCAGTACTTC. It codes for CASSLSLNSYEQYF.

This clone was seen only once. The rearrangement links TRBV20-1 to TRBJ2-3; D unresolved. V lost 4 bases, J lost 2 bases, and 4 bases lay in between. Looked up from germline, CDR1 is DFQATT and CDR2 is SNEGSKA (reference sequence). The CDR3 is 11 residues long. The CDR3 loop reads CSATNTDTQYF. CDR3 sequence (DNA): TGCAGTGCTACAAACACAGATACGCAGTATTTT.

V gene TRBV6-5 combines with J gene TRBJ2-1, with 11 bases matching TRBD2. Germline V gene data show CDR1 as MNHEY and CDR2 as SVGAGI. V lost 0 bases to trimming and J lost 4 bases; unmatched junction nucleotides: 2. There are 16 residues in the CDR3. DNA for the CDR3: TGTGCCAGCAGTTACTCGGTAGCGGGGGGGTACAATGAGCAGTTCTTC. This codes for CASSYSVAGGYNEQFF.

The chain uses TRBV7-3 and TRBJ2-2, with TRBD2 as a possible D gene (5 bases). V lost 2 bases and J 5 bases, leaving 6 bases between the germline ends. This CDR3 contains 13 residues. Germline CDR1 SGHTA, CDR2 FQGTGA. The CDR3 sequence: CASSLQRTGELFF. The CDR3 nucleotides read TGTGCCAGCAGCTTACAGCGGACCGGGGAGCTGTTTTTT.

This clone was detected only a few times. This chain uses TRBV9 with TRBJ1-1, with D uncertain. This CDR3 comprises 14 residues. The V and J ends lost 0 bases and 0 bases respectively, with 6 bases between them. Germline loops: CDR1 SGDLS, CDR2 YYNGEE. The CDR3 coding sequence is TGTGCCAGCAGCGTAGACACTATGAACACTGAAGCTTTCTTT. It translates to CASSVDTMNTEAFF.

This clone came up a few times. The chain carries TRBV4-1 and TRBJ2-2; no clear D. The CDR3 loop spans 14 amino acids. V dropped 2 bases and J dropped 1 base, with 5 bases sitting between them. Germline CDR1 and CDR2: MGHRA and YSYEKL. The CDR3 coding sequence is TGCGCCAGCAGCCAACAGGAGAACACCGGGGAGCTGTTTTTT. Translating gives CASSQQENTGELFF.

The J gene is TRBJ2-2, the V gene TRBV7-2; D might be TRBD1 (5 bases). There are 13 residues in the CDR3. V was clipped by 5 bases and J by 7 bases, with 11 bases between them. Germline V gene lookup returns CDR1 SGHTA and CDR2 FQGNSA. CDR3 sequence (DNA): TGTGCCAGCAGCCCTCAGGGTGGCGGGGAGCTGTTTTTT. Encoded protein: CASSPQGGGELFF.